Reported below is one T cell receptor (beta chain). The authors' processing: Amplification from reference gene primers served as the basis for estimated nucleated cell counts. The assay was immunoSEQ multiplex PCR, and TCRdb's table has in-frame clones only and misses some. Clonal size and the V and J genes are those of that table, whereas D and trimming came from the DNA. The top ten hold approximately 20% of the sample, which has hundreds of thousands of clones, around 84% seen once. This sample was included in a study of blood T cell repertoires in COVID-19. Study summary: The analysed material was cDNA or gDNA that came from T cells, B-cell-depleted T cells, or PBMCs.

The CDR3 sequence is 13 residues long. The V gene lost 2 bases and the J gene lost 9 bases, with 13 bases spanning the gap. The receptor's source is a man aged 30 to 39 with active or convalescent COVID-19. This chain links TRBV12-3 or TRBV12-4 with TRBJ1-1; tentatively, D is TRBD1 (5 bases). Sequencing was performed on peripheral blood. DNA of the CDR3: TGTGCCAGCAGTTTAAACAGGATAGATAAAGCTTTCTTT. Its translation is CASSLNRIDKAFF.